Shown below are 23 T cell receptor beta chains from a single sample sequenced in a study of shared clonotypes between healthy human individuals. Assay used: immunoSEQ multiplex PCR; TCRdb lists only in-frame clones, some missing. This repertoire shows about 680,000 clones, less than 85% found once; its top ten account for 1.7%. Sample: memory CD4+ T cells sorted from blood. Regarding subset: CD45RA-negative fraction. These TCRs come from a woman aged 25 to 39 in good health.

The chain recombines TRBV14 with TRBJ2-2; D uncertain. Trimming took 1 base from V and 4 from J, leaving 7 bases between them. The CDR3 has 14 residues. Germline assignment: CDR1 SGHDN and CDR2 FVKESK. The CDR3, as DNA: TGTGCCAGCAGCCAAGTTTCGAGCACCGGGGAGCTGTTTTTT. Amino acids: CASSQVSSTGELFF. The full variable domain, rest sourced from reference TRBV14 and TRBJ2-2, is EAGVTQFPSHSVIEKGQTVTLRCDPISGHDNLYWYRRVMGKEIKFLLHFVKESKQDESGMPNNRFLAERTGGTYSTLKVQPAELEDSGVYFCASSQVSSTGELFFGEGSRLTVL.

The rearrangement links TRBV9 to TRBJ1-5, with TRBD1 as a possible D gene (5 bases). CDR1 is SGDLS, CDR2 YYNGEE, per germline. V lost 4 bases to trimming and J lost 5 bases, with 19 bases between them. This CDR3 is 16 amino acids long. CDR3 nucleotides: TGTGCCAGCAGCACCCGGGACCCATCTTCCCATCAGCCCCAGCATTTT. This codes for CASSTRDPSSHQPQHF.

This clone was counted a single time. V usage is TRBV5-1 and J usage is TRBJ1-4; D remains ambiguous. Germline V lookup: CDR1 SGHRS, CDR2 YFSETQ. V lost 5 bases, J lost 4 bases, and 15 bases lay in between. This CDR3 comprises 15 residues. Here the CDR3 reads CASRDASTGNEKLFF. In DNA form, the CDR3 reads TGCGCCAGCAGGGACGCATCCACGGGTAATGAAAAACTGTTTTTT.

The rearrangement uses TRBV9 and TRBJ1-2, with D hard to call. CDR1 SGDLS and CDR2 YYNGEE come from the germline V gene. Trimming removed 0 bases at V and 7 bases at J, with 13 bases between. The CDR3 is 14 amino acids. DNA for the CDR3: TGTGCCAGCAGCGTAGCAGACGTTCTGGGTGGCTACACCTTC. As protein: CASSVADVLGGYTF.

In regard to this clone: This may arise from a read error, as a much more abundant clone is one base away. The sample holds other DNA sequences that translate to the same CDR3. This chain joins TRBV4-2 and TRBJ2-5, with 7 bases identical to TRBD2. The germline gives CDR1 LGHNA, CDR2 YNFKEQ. There are 15 residues in the CDR3. V lost 1 base, J lost 3 bases, and 5 bases stayed unmatched. CDR3 nucleotides: TGTGCCAGCAGCCAAGGCCCGGGAGGTGAAGAGACCCAGTACTTC. Protein sequence: CASSQGPGGEETQYF.

Worth noting for this clone: Other nucleotide sequences in the sample specify the same CDR3. The chain combines TRBV28 with TRBJ1-1; 9 nucleotides match TRBD1. Germline CDR1 is MDHEN and CDR2 is SYDVKM. The CDR3 is made up of 14 amino acids. Losses at the gene ends were 5 bases for V and 5 bases for J; bases not matched to a gene: 6. The CDR3, as DNA: TGTGCCAGCAGTCCCGGGACAGGGCGGACTGAAGCTTTCTTT. Protein product: CASSPGTGRTEAFF.

This clone was seen just once. The chain couples TRBV6-1 to TRBJ2-7; D is possibly TRBD1 or TRBD2 (5 bases each). The CDR3 runs 13 residues. Per the germline V gene, CDR1 is MNHNS and CDR2 is SASEGT. The V and J ends lost 8 bases and 3 bases respectively, with 14 bases between them. In DNA form, the CDR3 reads TGTGCCAGCGGGGTCGTGAGGGGCTACGAGCAGTACTTC. It is translated as CASGVVRGYEQYF.

This clone was counted a few times. V is TRBV30 and J is TRBJ1-2; TRBD1 aligns across 12 bases. The CDR3 is 15 residues long. Trimming cost V 8 bases and J 1 base; bases outside gene matches: 8. Germline assignment: CDR1 GTSNPN and CDR2 SVGIG (reference sequence). CDR3 coding DNA: TGTGCCGGCTTGCGGGACAGGGGGCTTAACTATGGCTACACCTTC. Its protein product is CAGLRDRGLNYGYTF.

The CDR3 region has the DNA TGCGCCAGCAGCTTGGAGGTAATGAACACTGAAGCTTTCTTT. This codes for CASSLEVMNTEAFF. V gene TRBV5-1 combines with J gene TRBJ1-1; D is unclear. Trimming left V 0 bases short and J 0 bases short, with 6 bases between. From germline, CDR1 is SGHRS and CDR2 YFSETQ. The CDR3 is 14 amino acids. Full variable domain (remainder filled in from reference TRBV5-1 and TRBJ1-1): KAGVTQTPRYLIKTRGQQVTLSCSPISGHRSVSWYQQTPGQGLQFLFEYFSETQRNKGNFPGRFSGRQFSNSRSEMNVSTLELGDSALYLCASSLEVMNTEAFFGQGTRLTVV.

V and J are TRBV19 and TRBJ2-1; the match to TRBD2 covers 10 bases. The germline V gene encodes CDR1 LNHDA and CDR2 SQIVND (reference sequence). The V gene end was trimmed by 5 bases and the J gene end by 7 bases; junction bases not matched to a gene: 11. The CDR3 runs 16 residues. Here the CDR3 reads CASSPAGSSGRNEQFF. In DNA form, the CDR3 reads TGTGCCAGTAGTCCAGCGGGGAGTAGCGGGAGGAATGAGCAGTTCTTC. The entire variable domain, with the rest obtained from reference TRBV19 and TRBJ2-1, is as follows: DGGITQSPKYLFRKEGQNVTLSCEQNLNHDAMYWYRQDPGQGLRLIYYSQIVNDFQKGDIAEGYSVSREKKESFPLTVTSAQKNPTAFYLCASSPAGSSGRNEQFFGPGTRLTVL.

The rearrangement joins TRBV7-9 to TRBJ2-5; maybe TRBD2 (5 bases). CDR3 length: 15 residues. Germline V gene sequence: CDR1 SEHNR, CDR2 FQNEAQ (reference sequence). Trimming pared 1 base from V and 5 bases from J, leaving 14 bases between. Here the CDR3 reads CASSLVGRSGETQYF. For the CDR3, the DNA is TGTGCCAGCAGCTTAGTTGGGAGATCGGGCGAGACCCAGTACTTC.

DNA for the CDR3: TGTGCCAGCAGGCTCCAACTAGCGGGAGGGCCTGAGTTGTTCTTC. This encodes CASRLQLAGGPELFF. The chain is built from TRBV6-1 and TRBJ2-1; 13 nucleotides match TRBD2. Trimming at V came to 6 bases and at J to 15 bases, leaving 14 bases not matched to a gene. The CDR3 spans 15 residues. Germline CDR1 and CDR2: MNHNS and SASEGT.

The gene calls are TRBV29-1 and TRBJ1-1; no clear D gene. V was shortened by 4 bases and J by 1 base, with 10 bases between the two germline ends. Germline assignment: CDR1 SQVTM and CDR2 ANQGSEA. The CDR3 has 13 amino acids. Here the CDR3 DNA reads TGCAGCGTTGTGTCGATATCGAACACTGAAGCTTTCTTT. Its protein is CSVVSISNTEAFF.

This rearrangement joins TRBV19 to TRBJ1-5, with D perhaps TRBD1 (6 bases). V dropped 6 bases and J dropped 5 bases, with 17 bases sitting between them. This CDR3 is 15 amino acids long. Germline V lookup: CDR1 LNHDA, CDR2 SQIVND (reference sequence). Here the CDR3 reads CASRWGAGEYQPQHF. The CDR3 DNA reads as TGTGCCAGTAGGTGGGGGGCAGGGGAATATCAGCCCCAGCATTTT.

The J gene is TRBJ1-1, the V gene TRBV7-6; D ambiguous. This CDR3 spans 13 amino acids. Germline V gives CDR1 SGHVS, CDR2 FNYEAQ. V was clipped by 5 bases and J by 2 bases, with 9 bases between them. CDR3 sequence reads: CASSPDYNTEAFF. As DNA, the CDR3 is TGTGCCAGCAGCCCGGACTACAACACTGAAGCTTTCTTT.

CDR3 in amino acids: CASSLRVGAYEAFF. The CDR3 DNA reads TGTGCCAGCAGCCTCAGGGTCGGGGCATACGAAGCTTTCTTT. This chain connects TRBV27 to TRBJ1-1, with a tentative D call TRBD1 (5 bases). V was clipped by 6 bases and J by 8 bases, with 19 bases between them. Per the germline V gene, CDR1 is MNHEY and CDR2 is SMNVEV (reference sequence). This CDR3 region has 14 residues.

The genes are TRBV6-1 and TRBJ2-7; D is uncertain. The CDR3 is made up of 14 amino acids. Germline V gene data show CDR1 as MNHNS and CDR2 as SASEGT. The ends were cut back, 4 bases at V and 0 bases at J, with 10 bases in the middle. The chain's CDR3 is CASSALRTSYEQYF. The CDR3 DNA follows: TGTGCCAGCAGTGCGTTGCGAACCTCCTACGAGCAGTACTTC.

This clone occurred a few times. CDR3: CASSLRFDTGKKLFF. In DNA form, the CDR3 reads TGTGCCAGCAGCCTACGTTTCGACACCGGTAAAAAACTGTTTTTT. The V gene is TRBV6-5, the J gene TRBJ1-4; D is ambiguous. This CDR3 is built from 15 residues. Trimming removed 6 bases at V and 9 bases at J, with 20 bases between. Germline CDR1 and CDR2: MNHEY and SVGAGI.

This clone was counted only a few times. This CDR3 is CASSLAGNTEAFF. The CDR3 region has the DNA TGTGCCAGCAGCTTAGCTGGGAACACTGAAGCTTTCTTT. V usage is TRBV7-9 and J usage is TRBJ1-1; D ambiguous. Trimming stripped 0 bases from V and 1 base from J, with 3 bases between. This CDR3 spans 13 amino acids. Germline V CDR1 and CDR2: SEHNR, FQNEAQ (reference sequence).

The rearrangement links TRBV5-1 to TRBJ2-3, with D hard to call. Deletions cut 6 bases from V and 0 bases from J, with 14 bases between. The length of the CDR3 is 15 residues. Germline-derived CDR1 and CDR2 are SGHRS and YFSETQ. The CDR3 is CASTLNRPSTDTQYF. CDR3 DNA: TGCGCCAGCACCCTCAATCGGCCCAGCACAGATACGCAGTATTTT.

This CDR3 is CASGPESGRGYNEQFF. DNA for the CDR3: TGTGCTAGTGGCCCCGAAAGCGGGAGGGGATACAATGAGCAGTTCTTC. J is TRBJ2-1 and V is TRBV12-5; 10 bases fit TRBD2. Germline V gives CDR1 LGHNT, CDR2 FRNRAP. Germline trimming cut 6 bases from V and 4 bases from J; bases unmatched to any gene: 9. The CDR3 consists of 16 residues.

The chain combines TRBV5-4 with TRBJ2-1; 10 bases are shared with TRBD2. The CDR3 spans 20 residues. Unmatched junction bases numbered 20, after V lost 4 bases and J lost 4 bases. CDR1 and CDR2 from the germline V gene are SGHNT and YYREEE (reference sequence). The CDR3 region has the DNA TGTGCCAGCAGCAAAGGACCCAAAGGACTAGCGGATCCTGAATACAATGAGCAGTTCTTC. This translates into CASSKGPKGLADPEYNEQFF.

This chain joins TRBV5-1 and TRBJ1-4; D uncertain. Germline CDR1 and CDR2: SGHRS and YFSETQ. The CDR3 length is 15 residues. With 4 bases removed from V and 5 bases from J, the gap between germline ends came to 15 bases. The DNA of the CDR3 is TGCGCCAGCAGCCCGGGCCCGCCCAGAAATGAAAAACTGTTTTTT. Encoded protein: CASSPGPPRNEKLFF.